These T cell receptor beta chains were read from a single sample in a study of blood T cell repertoires in COVID-19. Produced via immunoSEQ multiplex PCR; TCRdb's table is partial and in-frame only. The sample lists some 390,000 clones; around nine tenths were seen once. The sequenced sample consisted of peripheral blood. The source is a human donor in a cohort sampled during active COVID-19. Each CDR3 is given with its conserved first and last residue.

TRBV2	CASNKGPAGEKLFF
TRBV2	CASRWGGENSPLHF
TRBV10-3	CAISEGPSYNEQFF
TRBV29-1	CSVVEAAEAFF
TRBV6-5	CASRQAPSELAEAFF
TRBV7-8	CASSRTSGNYNEQFF
TRBV19	CASRSNRGAGYSNQPQHF
TRBV4-1	CASSHLAGDLQYF
TRBV16	CASSQPLQGILFGANVLTF
TRBV5-6	CASSRWGQGDGYTF
TRBV7-2	CASSFSGRGNTEAFF
TRBV29-1	CSVEGRMNTEAFF
TRBV9	CASSEGLSGNTIYF
TRBV7-6	CASSQLAGGPGNGELFF
TRBV7-8	CASSPRSQVGQPQHF
TRBV27	CASSLRAGLVPYF
TRBV27	CASSLSRVETEAFF
TRBV30	CAWSVIAGDSTDTQYF
TRBV5-5	CASSLTGTLSNQPQHF
TRBV5-1	CASSLDTGPNSPLHF
TRBV6-1	CASSEARPNTEAFF
TRBV7-8	CASSLARTGHNNEQFF
TRBV28	CASSPTGQGDTEAFF
TRBV6-1	CASSDNGGDEKLFF